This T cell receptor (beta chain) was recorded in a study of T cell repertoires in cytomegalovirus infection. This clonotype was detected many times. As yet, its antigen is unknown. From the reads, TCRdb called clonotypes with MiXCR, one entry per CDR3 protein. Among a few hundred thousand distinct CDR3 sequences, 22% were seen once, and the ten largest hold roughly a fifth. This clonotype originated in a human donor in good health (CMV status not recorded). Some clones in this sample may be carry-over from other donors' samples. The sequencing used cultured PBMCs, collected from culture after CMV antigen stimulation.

The CDR3 region has the DNA TGTGCCAGCAGCTTAATGGACTCCTACGAGCAGTACTTC. Protein sequence: CASSLMDSYEQYF. The gene calls are TRBV7-3 and TRBJ2-7; D gene ambiguous. Between the trimmed V and J ends, which lost 1 base and 0 bases, there was a span of 4 bases. There are 13 residues in the CDR3. CDR1 and CDR2 from the germline V gene are SGHTA and FQGTGA.